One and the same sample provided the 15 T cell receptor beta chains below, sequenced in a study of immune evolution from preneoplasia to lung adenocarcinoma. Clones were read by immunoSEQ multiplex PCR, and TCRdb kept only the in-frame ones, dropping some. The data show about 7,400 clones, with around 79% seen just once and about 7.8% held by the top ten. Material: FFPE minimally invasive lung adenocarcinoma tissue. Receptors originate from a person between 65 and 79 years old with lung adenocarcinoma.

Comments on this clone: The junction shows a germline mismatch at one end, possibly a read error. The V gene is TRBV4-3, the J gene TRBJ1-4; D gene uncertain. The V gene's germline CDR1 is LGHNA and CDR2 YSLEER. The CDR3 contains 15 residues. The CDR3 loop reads CTSSQDEGTNEKLFF. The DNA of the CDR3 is TGCACCAGCAGCCAAGATGAGGGAACTAATGAAAAACTGTTTTTT.

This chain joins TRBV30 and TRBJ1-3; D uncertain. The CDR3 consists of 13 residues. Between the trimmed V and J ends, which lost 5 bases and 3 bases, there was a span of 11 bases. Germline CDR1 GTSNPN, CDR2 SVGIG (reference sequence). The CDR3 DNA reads TGTGCCTGGTCGACCCTGCGTGGAAACACCATATATTTT. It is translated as CAWSTLRGNTIYF.

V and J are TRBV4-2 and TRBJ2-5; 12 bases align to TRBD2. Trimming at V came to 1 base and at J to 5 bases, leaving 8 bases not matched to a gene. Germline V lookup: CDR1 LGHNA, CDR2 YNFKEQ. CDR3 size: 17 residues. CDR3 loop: CASSQGSSGGAGETQYF. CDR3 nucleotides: TGTGCCAGCAGCCAAGGGTCTAGCGGGGGGGCGGGTGAGACCCAGTACTTC.

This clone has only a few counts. The CDR3 sequence: CASQQGDSPLHF. CDR3 in DNA: TGTGCCAGCCAGCAGGGGGATTCACCCCTCCACTTT. The chain uses TRBV6-5 and TRBJ1-6; TRBD1 aligns across 7 bases. The CDR3 length is 12 residues. V lost 8 bases and J lost 8; bases outside the gene matches: 3. CDR1 is MNHEY and CDR2 is SVGAGI in the germline V gene.

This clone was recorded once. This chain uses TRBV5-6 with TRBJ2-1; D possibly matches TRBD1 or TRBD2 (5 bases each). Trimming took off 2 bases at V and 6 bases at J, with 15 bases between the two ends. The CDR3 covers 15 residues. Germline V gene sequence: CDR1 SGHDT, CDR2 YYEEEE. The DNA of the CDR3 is TGTGCCAGCAGCTTCCCGGGACGGTTGTCCAATGAGCAGTTCTTC. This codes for CASSFPGRLSNEQFF. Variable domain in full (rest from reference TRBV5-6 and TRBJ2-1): DAGVTQSPTHLIKTRGQQVTLRCSPKSGHDTVSWYQQALGQGPQFIFQYYEEEERQRGNFPDRFSGHQFPNYSSELNVNALLLGDSALYLCASSFPGRLSNEQFFGPGTRLTVL.

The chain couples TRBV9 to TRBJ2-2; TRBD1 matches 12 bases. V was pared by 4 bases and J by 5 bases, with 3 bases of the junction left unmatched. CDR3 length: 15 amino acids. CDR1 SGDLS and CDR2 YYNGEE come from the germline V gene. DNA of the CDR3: TGTGCCAGCAGCAAGGGACAGGGGGCGACCGGGGAGCTGTTTTTT. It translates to CASSKGQGATGELFF.

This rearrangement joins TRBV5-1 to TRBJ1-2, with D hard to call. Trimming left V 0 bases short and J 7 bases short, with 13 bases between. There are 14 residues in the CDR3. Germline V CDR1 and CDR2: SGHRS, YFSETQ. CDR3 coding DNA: TGCGCCAGCAGCTTGGGGACCGATTCGAGTGGCTACACCTTC. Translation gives CASSLGTDSSGYTF. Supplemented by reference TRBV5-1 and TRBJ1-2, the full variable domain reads KAGVTQTPRYLIKTRGQQVTLSCSPISGHRSVSWYQQTPGQGLQFLFEYFSETQRNKGNFPGRFSGRQFSNSRSEMNVSTLELGDSALYLCASSLGTDSSGYTFGSGTRLTVV.

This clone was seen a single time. The CDR3 region is CATTSGNYGYTF. In nucleotides, the CDR3 is TGTGCCACCACAAGTGGGAACTATGGCTACACCTTC. The chain uses TRBV28 and TRBJ1-2, with unresolved D. Germline V gives CDR1 MDHEN, CDR2 SYDVKM. The CDR3 has 12 residues. The V end lost 10 bases, the J end lost 2 bases, and 11 bases lay between the germline ends.

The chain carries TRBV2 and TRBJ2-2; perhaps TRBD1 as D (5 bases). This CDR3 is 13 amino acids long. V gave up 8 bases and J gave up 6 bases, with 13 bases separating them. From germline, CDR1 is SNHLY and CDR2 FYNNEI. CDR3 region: CASGARTAGELFF. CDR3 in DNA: TGTGCCAGCGGGGCCAGGACGGCCGGGGAGCTGTTTTTT.

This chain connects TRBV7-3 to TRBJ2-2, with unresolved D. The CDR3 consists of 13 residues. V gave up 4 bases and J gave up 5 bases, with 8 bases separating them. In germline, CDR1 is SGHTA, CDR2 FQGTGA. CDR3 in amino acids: CASSSSWTGELFF. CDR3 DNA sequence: TGTGCCAGCAGCTCCTCGTGGACCGGGGAGCTGTTTTTT. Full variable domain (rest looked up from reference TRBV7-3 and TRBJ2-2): GAGVSQTPSNKVTEKGKYVELRCDPISGHTALYWYRQSLGQGPEFLIYFQGTGAADDSGLPNDRFFAVRPEGSVSTLKIQRTERGDSAVYLCASSSSWTGELFFGEGSRLTVL.

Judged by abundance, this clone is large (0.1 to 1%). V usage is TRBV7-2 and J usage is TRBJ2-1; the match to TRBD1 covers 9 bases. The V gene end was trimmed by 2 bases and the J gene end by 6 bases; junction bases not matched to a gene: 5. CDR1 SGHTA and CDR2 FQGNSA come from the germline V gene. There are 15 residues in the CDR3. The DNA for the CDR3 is TGTGCCAGCAGCTTACAATCGACAGGGGGCAATGAGCAGTTCTTC. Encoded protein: CASSLQSTGGNEQFF.

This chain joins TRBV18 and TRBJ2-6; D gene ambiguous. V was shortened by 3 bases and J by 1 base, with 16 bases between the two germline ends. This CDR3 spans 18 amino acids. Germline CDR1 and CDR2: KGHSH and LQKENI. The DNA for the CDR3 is TGTGCCAGCTCACCGGTCACGGTAGAAGCTTCTGGGGCCAACGTCCTGACTTTC. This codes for CASSPVTVEASGANVLTF. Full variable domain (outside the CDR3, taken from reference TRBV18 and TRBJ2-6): NAGVMQNPRHLVRRRGQEARLRCSPMKGHSHVYWYRQLPEEGLKFMVYLQKENIIDESGMPKERFSAEFPKEGPSILRIQQVVRGDSAAYFCASSPVTVEASGANVLTFGAGSRLTVL.

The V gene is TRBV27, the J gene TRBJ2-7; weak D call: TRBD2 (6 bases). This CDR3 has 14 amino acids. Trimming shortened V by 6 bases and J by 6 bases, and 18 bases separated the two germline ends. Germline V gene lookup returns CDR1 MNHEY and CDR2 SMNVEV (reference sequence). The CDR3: CASSPEEGISEQYF. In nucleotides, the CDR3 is TGTGCCAGCAGCCCGGAGGAGGGAATTAGCGAGCAGTACTTC.

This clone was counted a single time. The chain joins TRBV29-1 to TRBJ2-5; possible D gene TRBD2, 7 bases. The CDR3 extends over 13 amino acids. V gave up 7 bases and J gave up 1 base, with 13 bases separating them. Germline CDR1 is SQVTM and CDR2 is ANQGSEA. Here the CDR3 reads CSGGGLAQETQYF. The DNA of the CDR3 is TGCAGCGGGGGGGGCCTAGCCCAAGAGACCCAGTACTTC.

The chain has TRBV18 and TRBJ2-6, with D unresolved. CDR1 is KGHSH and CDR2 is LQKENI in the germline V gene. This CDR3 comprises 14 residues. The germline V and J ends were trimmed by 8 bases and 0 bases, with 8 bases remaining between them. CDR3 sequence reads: CASPSSSGANVLTF. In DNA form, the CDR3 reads TGTGCCAGCCCATCGAGCTCTGGGGCCAACGTCCTGACTTTC.